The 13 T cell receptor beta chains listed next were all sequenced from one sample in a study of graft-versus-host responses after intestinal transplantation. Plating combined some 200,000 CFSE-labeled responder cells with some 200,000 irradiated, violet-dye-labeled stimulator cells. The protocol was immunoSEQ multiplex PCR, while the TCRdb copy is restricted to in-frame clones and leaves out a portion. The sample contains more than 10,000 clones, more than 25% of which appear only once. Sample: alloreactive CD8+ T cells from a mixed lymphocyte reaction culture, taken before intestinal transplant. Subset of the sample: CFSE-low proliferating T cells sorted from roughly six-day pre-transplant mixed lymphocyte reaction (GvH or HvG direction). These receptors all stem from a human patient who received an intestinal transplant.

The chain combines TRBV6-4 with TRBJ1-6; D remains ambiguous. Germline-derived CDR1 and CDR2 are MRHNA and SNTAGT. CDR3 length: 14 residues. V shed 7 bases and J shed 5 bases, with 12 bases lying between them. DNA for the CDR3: TGTGCCAGCACCCCCTGGCGAAATAATTCACCCCTCCACTTT. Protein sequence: CASTPWRNNSPLHF.

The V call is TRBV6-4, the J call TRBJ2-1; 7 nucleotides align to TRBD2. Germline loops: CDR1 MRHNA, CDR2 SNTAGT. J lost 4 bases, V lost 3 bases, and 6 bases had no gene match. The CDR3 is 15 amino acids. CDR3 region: CASSEGRGGYNEQFF. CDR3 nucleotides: TGTGCCAGCAGTGAGGGCCGGGGAGGGTACAATGAGCAGTTCTTC.

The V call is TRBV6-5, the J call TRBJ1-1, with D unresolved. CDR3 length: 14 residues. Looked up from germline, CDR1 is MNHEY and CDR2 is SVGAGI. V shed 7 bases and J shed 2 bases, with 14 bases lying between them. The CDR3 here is CASKERYGNTEAFF. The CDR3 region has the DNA TGTGCCAGCAAGGAGAGGTATGGTAACACTGAAGCTTTCTTT.

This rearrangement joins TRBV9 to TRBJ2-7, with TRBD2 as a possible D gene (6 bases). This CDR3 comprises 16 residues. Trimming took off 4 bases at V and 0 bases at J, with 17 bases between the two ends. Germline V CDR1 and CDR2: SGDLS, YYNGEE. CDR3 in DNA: TGTGCCAGCAGCCCTTTTGGGACTGGAAGCTCCTACGAGCAGTACTTC. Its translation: CASSPFGTGSSYEQYF.

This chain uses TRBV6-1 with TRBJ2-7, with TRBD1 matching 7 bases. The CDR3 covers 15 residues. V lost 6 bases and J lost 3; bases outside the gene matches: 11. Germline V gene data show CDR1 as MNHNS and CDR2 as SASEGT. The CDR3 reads CASRYRTGGFYEQYF. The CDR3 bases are TGTGCCAGCAGATACAGGACAGGCGGATTCTACGAGCAGTACTTC.

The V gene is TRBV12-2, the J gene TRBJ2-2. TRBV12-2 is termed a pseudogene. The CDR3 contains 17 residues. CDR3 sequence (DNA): TGTGCAAGTCGCTCCCTCAGCCGCGACAGCCGGGGCGGGGAGCTGTTTTTT. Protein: CASRSLSRDSRGGELFF.

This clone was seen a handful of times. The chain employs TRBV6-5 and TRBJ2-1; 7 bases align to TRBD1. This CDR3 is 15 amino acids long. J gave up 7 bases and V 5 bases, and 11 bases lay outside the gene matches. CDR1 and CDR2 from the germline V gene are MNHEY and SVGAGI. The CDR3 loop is CASSQWDSPRNEQFF. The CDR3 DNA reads TGTGCCAGCAGTCAATGGGACAGCCCGAGAAATGAGCAGTTCTTC.

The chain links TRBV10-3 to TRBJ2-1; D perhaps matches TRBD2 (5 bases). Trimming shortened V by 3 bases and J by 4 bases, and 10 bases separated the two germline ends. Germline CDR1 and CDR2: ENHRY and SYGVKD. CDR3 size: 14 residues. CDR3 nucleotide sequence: TGTGCCATCAGTGACGGGAACTTATACAATGAGCAGTTCTTC. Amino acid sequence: CAISDGNLYNEQFF.

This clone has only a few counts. This CDR3 reads CASSVTKLAGGPHEQYF. The CDR3 DNA follows: TGTGCCAGCAGCGTAACCAAACTAGCGGGAGGCCCCCACGAGCAGTACTTC. This sequence joins TRBV9 and TRBJ2-7; TRBD2 matches at 12 bases. V dropped 1 base and J dropped 5; count of bases not matched to a gene: 10. The germline CDR1 and CDR2 sequences are SGDLS and YYNGEE. This CDR3 is built from 17 residues. Combining the CDR3 with reference TRBV9 and TRBJ2-7 gives the whole variable domain DSGVTQTPKHLITATGQRVTLRCSPRSGDLSVYWYQQSLDQGLQFLIQYYNGEERAKGNILERFSAQQFPDLHSELNLSSLELGDSALYFCASSVTKLAGGPHEQYFGPGTRLTVT.

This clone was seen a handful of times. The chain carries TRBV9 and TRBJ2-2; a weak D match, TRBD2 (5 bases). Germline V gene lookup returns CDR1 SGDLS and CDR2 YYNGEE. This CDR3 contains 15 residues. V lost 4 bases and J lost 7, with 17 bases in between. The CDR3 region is CASSPQRLANGELFF. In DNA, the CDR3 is TGTGCCAGCAGCCCACAGCGGCTAGCTAACGGGGAGCTGTTTTTT.

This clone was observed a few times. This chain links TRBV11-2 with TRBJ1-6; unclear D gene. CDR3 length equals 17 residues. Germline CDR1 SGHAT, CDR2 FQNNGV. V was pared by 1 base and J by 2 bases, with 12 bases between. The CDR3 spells CASSLGRTVTYNSPLHF. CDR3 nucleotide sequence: TGTGCCAGCAGCTTAGGCAGGACGGTTACCTATAATTCACCCCTCCACTTT. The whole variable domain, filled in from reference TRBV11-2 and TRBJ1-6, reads EAGVAQSPRYKIIEKRQSVAFWCNPISGHATLYWYQQILGQGPKLLIQFQNNGVVDDSQLPKDRFSAERLKGVDSTLKIQPAKLEDSAVYLCASSLGRTVTYNSPLHFGNGTRLTVT.

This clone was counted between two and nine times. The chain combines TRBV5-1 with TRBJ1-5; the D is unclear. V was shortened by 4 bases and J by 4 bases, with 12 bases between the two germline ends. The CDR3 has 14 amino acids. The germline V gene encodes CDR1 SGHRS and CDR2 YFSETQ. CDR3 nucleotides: TGCGCCAGCAGCCCGGGCCTAAGGAATCAGCCCCAGCATTTT. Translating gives CASSPGLRNQPQHF. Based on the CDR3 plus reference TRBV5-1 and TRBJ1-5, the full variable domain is KAGVTQTPRYLIKTRGQQVTLSCSPISGHRSVSWYQQTPGQGLQFLFEYFSETQRNKGNFPGRFSGRQFSNSRSEMNVSTLELGDSALYLCASSPGLRNQPQHFGDGTRLSIL.

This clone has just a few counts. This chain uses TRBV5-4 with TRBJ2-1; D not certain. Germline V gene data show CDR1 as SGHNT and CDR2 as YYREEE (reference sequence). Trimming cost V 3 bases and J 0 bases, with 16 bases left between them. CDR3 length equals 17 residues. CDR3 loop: CASSSIETGRSYNEQFF. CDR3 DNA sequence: TGTGCCAGCAGCTCGATCGAAACGGGCCGCTCCTACAATGAGCAGTTCTTC.